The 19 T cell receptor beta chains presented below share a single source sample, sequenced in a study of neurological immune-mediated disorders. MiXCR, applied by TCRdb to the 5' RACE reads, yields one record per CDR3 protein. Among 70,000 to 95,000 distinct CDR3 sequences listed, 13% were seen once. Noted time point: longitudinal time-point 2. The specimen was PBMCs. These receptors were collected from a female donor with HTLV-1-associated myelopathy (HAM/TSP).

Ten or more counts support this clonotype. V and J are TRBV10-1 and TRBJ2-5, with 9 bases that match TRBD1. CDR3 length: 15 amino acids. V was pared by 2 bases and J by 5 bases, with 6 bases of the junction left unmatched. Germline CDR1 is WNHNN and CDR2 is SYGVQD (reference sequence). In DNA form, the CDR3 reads TGCGCCAGCAGTGAGAACAGGGGGCTTGGGGAGACCCAGTACTTC. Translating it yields CASSENRGLGETQYF.

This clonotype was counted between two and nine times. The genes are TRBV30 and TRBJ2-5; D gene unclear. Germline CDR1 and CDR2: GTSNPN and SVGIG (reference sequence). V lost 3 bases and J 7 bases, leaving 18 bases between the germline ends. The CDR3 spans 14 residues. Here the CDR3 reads CAWRPSGALGTQYF. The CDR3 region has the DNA TGTGCCTGGAGGCCTTCCGGCGCCTTAGGGACCCAGTACTTC.

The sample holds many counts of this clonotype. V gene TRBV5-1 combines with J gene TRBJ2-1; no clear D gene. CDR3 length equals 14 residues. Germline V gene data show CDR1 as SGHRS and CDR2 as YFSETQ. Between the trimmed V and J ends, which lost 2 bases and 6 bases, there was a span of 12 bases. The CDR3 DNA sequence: TGCGCCAGCAGCTTTCTACCGGGCCCCAATGAGCAGTTCTTC. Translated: CASSFLPGPNEQFF.

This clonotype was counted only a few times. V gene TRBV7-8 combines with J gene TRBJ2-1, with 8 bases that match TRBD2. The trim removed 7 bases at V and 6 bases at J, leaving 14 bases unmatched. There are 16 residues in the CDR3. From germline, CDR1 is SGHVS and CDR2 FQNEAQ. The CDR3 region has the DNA TGTGCCAGCATCCCCCCTCCGCGGGGGGCGGGCAATGAGCAGTTCTTC. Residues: CASIPPPRGAGNEQFF.

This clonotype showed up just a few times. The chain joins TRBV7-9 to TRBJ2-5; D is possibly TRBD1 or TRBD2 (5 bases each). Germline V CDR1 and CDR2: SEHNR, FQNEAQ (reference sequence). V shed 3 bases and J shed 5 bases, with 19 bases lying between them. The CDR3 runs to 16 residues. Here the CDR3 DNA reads TGTGCCAGCAGCTTTTTTTTTTCAGGGCGCGGGGAGACCCAGTACTTC. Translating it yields CASSFFFSGRGETQYF. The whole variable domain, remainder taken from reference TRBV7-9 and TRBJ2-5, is DTGVSQNPRHKITKRGQNVTFRCDPISEHNRLYWYRQTLGQGPEFLTYFQNEAQLEKSRLLSDRFSAERPKGSFSTLEIQRTEQGDSAMYLCASSFFFSGRGETQYFGPGTRLLVL.

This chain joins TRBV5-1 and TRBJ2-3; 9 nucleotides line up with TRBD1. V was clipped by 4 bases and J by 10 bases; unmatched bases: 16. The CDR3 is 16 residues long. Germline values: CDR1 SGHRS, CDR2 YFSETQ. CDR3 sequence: CASSLTGTGRTESQYF. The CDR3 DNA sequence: TGCGCCAGCAGCCTGACCGGGACAGGGCGCACAGAGTCGCAGTATTTT.

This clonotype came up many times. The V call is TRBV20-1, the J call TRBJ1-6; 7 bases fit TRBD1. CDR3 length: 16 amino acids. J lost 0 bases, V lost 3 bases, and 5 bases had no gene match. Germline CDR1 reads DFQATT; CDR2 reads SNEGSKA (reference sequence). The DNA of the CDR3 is TGCAGTGCTAGGGGACAGAGGAGCTCCTATAATTCACCCCTCCACTTT. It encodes CSARGQRSSYNSPLHF.

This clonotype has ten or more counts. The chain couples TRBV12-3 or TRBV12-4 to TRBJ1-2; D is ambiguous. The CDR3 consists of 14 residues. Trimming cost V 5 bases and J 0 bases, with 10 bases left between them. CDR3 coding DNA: TGTGCCAGCAGTCGGGGAGACCCTAACTATGGCTACACCTTC. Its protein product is CASSRGDPNYGYTF.

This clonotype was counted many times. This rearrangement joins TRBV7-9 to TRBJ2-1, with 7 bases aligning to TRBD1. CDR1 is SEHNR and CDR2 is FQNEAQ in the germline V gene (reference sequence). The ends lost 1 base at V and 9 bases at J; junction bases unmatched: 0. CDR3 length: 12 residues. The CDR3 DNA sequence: TGTGCCAGCAGCTTAGAGGGGGCTGAGCAGTTCTTC. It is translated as CASSLEGAEQFF.

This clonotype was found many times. The CDR3 DNA sequence: TGCGCCAGCAGCCGAGATGGGGCCCCCGGAAGCACAGATACGCAGTATTTT. Translation gives CASSRDGAPGSTDTQYF. V and J are TRBV5-1 and TRBJ2-3; possible D gene TRBD1, 5 bases. The V end lost 4 bases, the J end lost 0 bases, and 18 bases lay between the germline ends. The germline V gene encodes CDR1 SGHRS and CDR2 YFSETQ. This CDR3 comprises 17 residues.

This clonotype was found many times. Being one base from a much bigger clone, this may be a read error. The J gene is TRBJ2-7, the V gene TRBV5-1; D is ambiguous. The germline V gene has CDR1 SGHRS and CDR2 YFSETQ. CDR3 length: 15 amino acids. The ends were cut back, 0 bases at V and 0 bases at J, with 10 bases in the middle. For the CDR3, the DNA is TGCGCCAGCAGCTTGGTCGCAACCAGCTCCTACGAGCAGTACTTC. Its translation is CASSLVATSSYEQYF.

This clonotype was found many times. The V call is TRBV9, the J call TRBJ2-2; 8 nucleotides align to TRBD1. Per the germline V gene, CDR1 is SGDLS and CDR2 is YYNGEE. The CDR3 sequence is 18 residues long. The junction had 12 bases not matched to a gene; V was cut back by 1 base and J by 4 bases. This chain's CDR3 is CASSVSGTGGSFTGELFF. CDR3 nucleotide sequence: TGTGCCAGCAGCGTATCGGGAACAGGGGGAAGCTTCACCGGGGAGCTGTTTTTT.

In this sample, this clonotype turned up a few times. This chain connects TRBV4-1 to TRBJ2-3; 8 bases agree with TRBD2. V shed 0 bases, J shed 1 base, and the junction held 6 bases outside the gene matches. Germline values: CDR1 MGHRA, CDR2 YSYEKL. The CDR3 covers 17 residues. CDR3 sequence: CASSQEVGGAGTDTQYF. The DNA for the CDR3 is TGCGCCAGCAGCCAAGAAGTCGGGGGGGCGGGCACAGATACGCAGTATTTT.

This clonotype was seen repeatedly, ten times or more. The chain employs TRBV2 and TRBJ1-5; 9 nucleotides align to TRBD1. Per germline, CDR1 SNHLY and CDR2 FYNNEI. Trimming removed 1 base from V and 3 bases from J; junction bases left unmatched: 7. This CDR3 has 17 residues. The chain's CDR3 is CASSEGRRDRVNQPQHF. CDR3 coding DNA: TGTGCCAGCAGTGAAGGTCGGCGGGACAGGGTCAATCAGCCCCAGCATTTT.

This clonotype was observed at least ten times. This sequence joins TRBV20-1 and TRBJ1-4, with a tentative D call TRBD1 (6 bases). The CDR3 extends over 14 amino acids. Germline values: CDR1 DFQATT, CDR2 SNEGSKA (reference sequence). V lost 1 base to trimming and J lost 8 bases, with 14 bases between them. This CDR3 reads CSARAPGGQEKLFF. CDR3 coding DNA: TGCAGTGCTAGAGCCCCGGGAGGACAGGAAAAACTGTTTTTT.

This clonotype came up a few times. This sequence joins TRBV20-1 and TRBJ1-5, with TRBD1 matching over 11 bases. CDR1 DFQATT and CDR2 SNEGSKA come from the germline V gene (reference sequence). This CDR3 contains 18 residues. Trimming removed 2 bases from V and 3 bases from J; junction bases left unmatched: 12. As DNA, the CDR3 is TGCAGTGCTAGACCCCTACGGACAGGGGGCGAGAACAATCAGCCCCAGCATTTT. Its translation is CSARPLRTGGENNQPQHF.

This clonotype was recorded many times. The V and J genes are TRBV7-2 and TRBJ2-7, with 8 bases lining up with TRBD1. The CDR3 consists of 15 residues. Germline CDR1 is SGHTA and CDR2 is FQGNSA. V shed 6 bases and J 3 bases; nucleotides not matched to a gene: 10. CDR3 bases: TGTGCCAGCAGAAGCCCGGGACAGGCGTACTACGAGCAGTACTTC. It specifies CASRSPGQAYYEQYF.

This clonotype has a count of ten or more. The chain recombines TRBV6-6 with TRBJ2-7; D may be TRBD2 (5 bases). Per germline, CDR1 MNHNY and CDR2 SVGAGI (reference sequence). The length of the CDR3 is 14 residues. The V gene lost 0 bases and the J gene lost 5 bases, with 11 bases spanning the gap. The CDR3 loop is CASSYSRSGNEQYF. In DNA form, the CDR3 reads TGTGCCAGCAGTTACTCGAGATCGGGGAACGAGCAGTACTTC.

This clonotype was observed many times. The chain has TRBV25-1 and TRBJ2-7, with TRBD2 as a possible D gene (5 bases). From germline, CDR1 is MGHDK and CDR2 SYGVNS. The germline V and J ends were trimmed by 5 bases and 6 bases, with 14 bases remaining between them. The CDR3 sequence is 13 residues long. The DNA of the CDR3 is TGTGCCAGCAGTCCCTCCATGCGGGCCGAGCAGTACTTC. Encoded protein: CASSPSMRAEQYF.